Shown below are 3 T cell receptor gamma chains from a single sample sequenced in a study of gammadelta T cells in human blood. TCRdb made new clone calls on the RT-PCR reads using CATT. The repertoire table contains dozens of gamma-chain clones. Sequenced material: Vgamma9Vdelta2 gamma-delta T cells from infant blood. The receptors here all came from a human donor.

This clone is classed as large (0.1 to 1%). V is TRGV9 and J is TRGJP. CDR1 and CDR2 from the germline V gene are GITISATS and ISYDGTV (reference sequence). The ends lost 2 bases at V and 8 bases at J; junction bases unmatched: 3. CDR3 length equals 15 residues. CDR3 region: CALWEEKLGKKIKVF. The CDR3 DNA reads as TGTGCCTTGTGGGAGGAGAAGTTGGGCAAAAAAATCAAGGTATTT.

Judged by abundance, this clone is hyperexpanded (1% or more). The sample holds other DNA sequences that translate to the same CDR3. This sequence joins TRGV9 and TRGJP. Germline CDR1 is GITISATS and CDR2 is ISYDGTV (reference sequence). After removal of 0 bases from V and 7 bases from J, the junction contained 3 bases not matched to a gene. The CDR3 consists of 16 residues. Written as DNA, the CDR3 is TGTGCCTTGTGGGAGGTGCGGGAGTTGGGCAAAAAAATCAAGGTATTT. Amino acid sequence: CALWEVRELGKKIKVF.

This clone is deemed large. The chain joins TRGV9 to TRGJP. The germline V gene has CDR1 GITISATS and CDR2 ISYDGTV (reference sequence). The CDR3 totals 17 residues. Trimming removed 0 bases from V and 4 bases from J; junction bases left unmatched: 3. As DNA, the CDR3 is TGTGCCTTGTGGGAGGTGCTCCAAGAGTTGGGCAAAAAAATCAAGGTATTT. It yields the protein CALWEVLQELGKKIKVF.